These 14 T cell receptor beta chains were all obtained from the same sample, sequenced in a study of T cell repertoires in cytomegalovirus infection. Their recognized antigens are unknown. Each CDR3 protein is one row after TCRdb ran MiXCR on the reads. The sample has 200,000 to 250,000 distinct CDR3 sequences; 35% to 40% are singletons. Specimen: CD8+ T cells from cultured PBMCs, collected from culture after CMV antigen stimulation. The receptors come from a human donor in good health (CMV status not recorded). Some clones in this sample may be carry-over from other donors' samples.

This clonotype was seen ten or more times. The rearrangement joins TRBV7-2 to TRBJ2-5, with TRBD2 as a possible D gene (5 bases). Germline CDR1 SGHTA, CDR2 FQGNSA. V gave up 2 bases and J gave up 9 bases, with 10 bases separating them. There are 12 residues in the CDR3. The CDR3 region is CASSLTPEAQYF. The CDR3 bases are TGTGCCAGCAGCTTAACCCCGGAGGCCCAGTACTTC.

This CDR3 reads CASTLRFPDGETQYF. CDR3 DNA sequence: TGTGCCAGCACCCTAAGGTTCCCCGACGGGGAGACCCAGTACTTC. The chain carries TRBV12-3 or TRBV12-4 and TRBJ2-5; D unresolved. CDR3 length: 15 residues. Trimming left V 7 bases short and J 5 bases short, with 20 bases between.

This clonotype was recorded a few times. V usage is TRBV6-2 or TRBV6-3 and J usage is TRBJ1-1; a weak D match, TRBD1 (5 bases). V lost 8 bases and J lost 6, with 13 bases in between. Per the germline V gene, CDR1 is MNHEY and CDR2 is SVGEGT. This CDR3 has 12 residues. The CDR3 sequence is CASGQARPEAFF. In DNA, the CDR3 is TGTGCCAGCGGACAAGCCAGGCCTGAAGCTTTCTTT.

The chain recombines TRBV4-1 with TRBJ2-1; D is possibly TRBD1 (5 bases). The germline V gene has CDR1 MGHRA and CDR2 YSYEKL. The V and J ends lost 4 bases and 5 bases respectively, with 12 bases between them. The CDR3 has 14 residues. CDR3 sequence (DNA): TGCGCCAGCAGCCCAGCTTGGGGCGACAATGAGCAGTTCTTC. Its translation: CASSPAWGDNEQFF.

This clonotype was seen a few times. This chain connects TRBV19 to TRBJ2-7, with D tentatively TRBD2 (5 bases). The V gene lost 5 bases and the J gene lost 2 bases, with 13 bases spanning the gap. This CDR3 is 14 amino acids long. Germline V gives CDR1 LNHDA, CDR2 SQIVND (reference sequence). The CDR3 bases are TGTGCCAGTAGTTCGCGGCAGACTACCTACGAGCAGTACTTC. Its translation: CASSSRQTTYEQYF.

A remark on this clonotype: Here the CDR3 omits its conserved ending phenylalanine or tryptophan, so a read error is the likely source. The limits of the CDR3 on the DNA are not certain, so only TCRdb's listed CDR3 is given. The CDR3 reads CSARDRPPHR. The rearrangement uses TRBV20-1 and TRBJ2-7; TRBD1, the table's D call, lacks a check against the DNA. Germline CDR1 reads DFQATT; CDR2 reads SNEGSKA (reference sequence). The CDR3 extends over 10 residues, inclusive of both ends.

J is TRBJ2-1 and V is TRBV7-8, with 10 bases identical to TRBD2. The CDR3 consists of 17 residues. Per germline, CDR1 SGHVS and CDR2 FQNEAQ. V lost 5 bases, J lost 7 bases, and 14 bases stayed unmatched. DNA for the CDR3: TGTGCCAGCAGCGATAGACTAGCGGGCCAAATGGGAAATGAGCAGTTCTTC. Translating it yields CASSDRLAGQMGNEQFF.

The chain couples TRBV27 to TRBJ2-5, with D perhaps assigned TRBD1 or TRBD2 (6 bases each). This CDR3 region has 14 residues. Germline-derived CDR1 and CDR2 are MNHEY and SMNVEV (reference sequence). Trimming cost V 5 bases and J 5 bases, with 15 bases left between them. CDR3 region: CASSRTRGRETQYF. CDR3 sequence (DNA): TGTGCCAGCAGTCGGACACGGGGGCGGGAGACCCAGTACTTC.

The rearrangement joins TRBV28 to TRBJ2-3, with a tentative D call TRBD2 (6 bases). The CDR3 length is 15 residues. With 5 bases removed from V and 1 base from J, the gap between germline ends came to 13 bases. Germline CDR1 reads MDHEN; CDR2 reads SYDVKM. In nucleotides, the CDR3 is TGTGCCAGCAGTATGCTAGCGCTACGCACAGATACGCAGTATTTT. Protein product: CASSMLALRTDTQYF. The whole variable domain, filled in from reference TRBV28 and TRBJ2-3, reads DVKVTQSSRYLVKRTGEKVFLECVQDMDHENMFWYRQDPGLGLRLIYFSYDVKMKEKGDIPEGYSVSREKKERFSLILESASTNQTSMYLCASSMLALRTDTQYFGPGTRLTVL.

The chain links TRBV6-2 or TRBV6-3 to TRBJ2-6; D is undetermined. The germline CDR1 and CDR2 sequences are MNHEY and SVGEGT. This CDR3 spans 14 amino acids. V gave up 6 bases and J gave up 0 bases, with 6 bases separating them. The CDR3 loop is CASRQISGANVLTF. The CDR3 coding sequence is TGTGCCAGCAGACAGATCTCTGGGGCCAACGTCCTGACTTTC.

J is TRBJ1-5 and V is TRBV20-1, with TRBD1 identical over 7 bases. V was pared by 4 bases and J by 2 bases, with 5 bases of the junction left unmatched. The CDR3 is made up of 14 amino acids. Germline loops: CDR1 DFQATT, CDR2 SNEGSKA (reference sequence). The CDR3 reads CSAKTGFGNQPQHF. The CDR3 nucleotides are TGCAGTGCTAAGACAGGGTTCGGCAATCAGCCCCAGCATTTT.

This sequence joins TRBV11-3 and TRBJ2-1; TRBD1 is a possible D gene (6 bases). V was shortened by 5 bases and J by 4 bases, with 12 bases between the two germline ends. The CDR3 has 14 residues. Germline V gene lookup returns CDR1 SGHNT and CDR2 YENEEA. The DNA of the CDR3 is TGTGCCAGCAGCCTGCGACAGGAGTACAATGAGCAGTTCTTC. It translates to CASSLRQEYNEQFF.

The CDR3 loop is CASSLTGTTSYNEQFF. Here the CDR3 DNA reads TGTGCCAGCAGCTTGACCGGGACAACTTCCTACAATGAGCAGTTCTTC. The rearrangement links TRBV5-4 to TRBJ2-1; D is possibly TRBD1 (6 bases). The length of the CDR3 is 16 residues. Per germline, CDR1 SGHNT and CDR2 YYREEE (reference sequence). The V and J ends lost 1 base and 1 base respectively, with 12 bases between them.

The chain couples TRBV25-1 to TRBJ2-7; either TRBD1 or TRBD2 may fit D (7 bases each). Trimming left V 5 bases short and J 2 bases short, with 10 bases between. The CDR3 extends over 13 amino acids. CDR1 is MGHDK, CDR2 SYGVNS, per germline. The CDR3 reads CASSPGGAYEQYF. The CDR3 coding sequence is TGTGCCAGCAGTCCAGGGGGGGCCTACGAGCAGTACTTC.